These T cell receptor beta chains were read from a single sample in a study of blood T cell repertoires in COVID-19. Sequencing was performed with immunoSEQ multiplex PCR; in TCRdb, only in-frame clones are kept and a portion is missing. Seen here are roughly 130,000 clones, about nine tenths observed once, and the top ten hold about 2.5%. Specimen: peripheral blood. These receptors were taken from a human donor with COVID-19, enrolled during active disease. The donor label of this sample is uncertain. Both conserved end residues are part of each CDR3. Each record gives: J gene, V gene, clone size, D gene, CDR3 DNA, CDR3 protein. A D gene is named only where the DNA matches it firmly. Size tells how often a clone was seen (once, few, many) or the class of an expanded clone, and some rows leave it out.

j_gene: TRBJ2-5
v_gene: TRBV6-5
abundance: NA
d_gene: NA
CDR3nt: TGTGCCAGCGACAGGGCCCGGGGGGAGACCCAGTACTTC
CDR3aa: CASDRARGETQYF

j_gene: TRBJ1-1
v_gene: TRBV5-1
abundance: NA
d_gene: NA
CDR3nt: TGCGCCAGCAGCTTGGCTGGGCTTAGCGGGGCTTTCTTT
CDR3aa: CASSLAGLSGAFF

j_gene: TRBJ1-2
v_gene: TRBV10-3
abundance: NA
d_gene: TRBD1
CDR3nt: TGTGCCATCAGCCTGGGACAGGGGGATGGCTACACCTTC
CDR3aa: CAISLGQGDGYTF

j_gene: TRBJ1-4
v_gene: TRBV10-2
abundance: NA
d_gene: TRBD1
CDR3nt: TGCGCCAGCAGTGATCGGGACAGGGTGGATGAAAAACTGTTTTTT
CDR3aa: CASSDRDRVDEKLFF

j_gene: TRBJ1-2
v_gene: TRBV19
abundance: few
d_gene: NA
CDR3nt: TGTGCCAGTAGTATCACTAGGAGTGGCTACACCTTC
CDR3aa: CASSITRSGYTF

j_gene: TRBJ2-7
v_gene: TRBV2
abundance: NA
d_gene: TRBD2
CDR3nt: TGTGCCAGCAGTGAAGGGCTAGCGGGGGTGGATGAGCAGTACTTC
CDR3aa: CASSEGLAGVDEQYF

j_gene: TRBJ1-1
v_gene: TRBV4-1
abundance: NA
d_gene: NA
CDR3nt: TGCGCCAGCAGCCAAGATAGTTCGCAGGGAAGAAGGAACACTGAAGCTTTCTTT
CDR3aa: CASSQDSSQGRRNTEAFF

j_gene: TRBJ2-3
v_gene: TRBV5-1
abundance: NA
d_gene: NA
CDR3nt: TGCGCCAGCAGCTTGGCCGGATTGGCGGGGGCCACAGATACGCAGTATTTT
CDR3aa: CASSLAGLAGATDTQYF

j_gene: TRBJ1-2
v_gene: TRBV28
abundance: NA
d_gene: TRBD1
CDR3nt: TGTGCCAGCAGTTCGCAGGGGGCTAGAGGCTACACCTTC
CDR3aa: CASSSQGARGYTF

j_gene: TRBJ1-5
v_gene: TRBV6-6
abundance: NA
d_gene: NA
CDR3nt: TGTGCCAGCAGTTACTGGTCAGGGAACGAGCCCCAGCATTTT
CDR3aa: CASSYWSGNEPQHF

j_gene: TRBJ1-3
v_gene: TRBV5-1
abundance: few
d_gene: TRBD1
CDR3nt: TGCGCCAGCAGCCCCATGCCGGACAGGCTCAGCAACACCATATATTTT
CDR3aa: CASSPMPDRLSNTIYF

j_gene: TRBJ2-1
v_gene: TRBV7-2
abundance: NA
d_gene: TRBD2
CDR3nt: TGTGCCAGCAGCTTAGATGGGACTACGTACAATGAGCAGTTCTTC
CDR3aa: CASSLDGTTYNEQFF

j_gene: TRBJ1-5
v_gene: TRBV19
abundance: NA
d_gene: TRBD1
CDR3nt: TGTGCCAGTAGTATAGATGGGACAGGGGCTACTCAGCCCCAGCATTTT
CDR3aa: CASSIDGTGATQPQHF

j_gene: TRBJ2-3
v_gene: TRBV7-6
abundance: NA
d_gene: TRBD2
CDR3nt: TGTGCCAGCAGCTTCCGACTAGCGAGCACAGATACGCAGTATTTT
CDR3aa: CASSFRLASTDTQYF

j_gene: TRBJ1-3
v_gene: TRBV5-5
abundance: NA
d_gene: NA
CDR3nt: TGTGCCAGCAGCCTTCGAACTAACCCTGGAAACACCATATATTTT
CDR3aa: CASSLRTNPGNTIYF

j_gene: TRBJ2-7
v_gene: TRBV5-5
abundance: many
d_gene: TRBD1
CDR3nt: TGTGCCAGCAGCTCGGGGACAGGACAGGGCTACGAGCAGTACTTC
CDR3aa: CASSSGTGQGYEQYF

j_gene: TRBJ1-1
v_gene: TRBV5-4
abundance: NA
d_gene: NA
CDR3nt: TGTGCCAGCAGCTTGGAACCAGGGTTCACTGAAGCTTTCTTT
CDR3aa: CASSLEPGFTEAFF

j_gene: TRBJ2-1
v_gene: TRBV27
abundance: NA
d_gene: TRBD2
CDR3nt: TGTGCCAGCAGTTTGGATAGCGGGGGGGCCATGTTCTTC
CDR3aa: CASSLDSGGAMFF

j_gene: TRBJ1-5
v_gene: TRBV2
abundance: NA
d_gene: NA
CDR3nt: TGTGCCAGCAGTGAGGGGGGGGGCAATCAGCCCCAGCATTTT
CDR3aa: CASSEGGGNQPQHF

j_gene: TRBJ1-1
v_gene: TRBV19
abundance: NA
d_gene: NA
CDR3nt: TGTGCCAGTAGTATAAGGAGGGACACTGAAGCTTTCTTT
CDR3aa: CASSIRRDTEAFF

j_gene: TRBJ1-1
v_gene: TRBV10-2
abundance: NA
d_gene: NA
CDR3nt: TGCGCCAGCAGTGAGTCGAAGTCGTCGCGGGGCCACACTGAAGCTTTCTTT
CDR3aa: CASSESKSSRGHTEAFF

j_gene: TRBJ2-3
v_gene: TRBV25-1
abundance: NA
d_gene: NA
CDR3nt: TGTGCCAGCAGTGAAAGGTCCAGGGGGGCCACAGATACGCAGTATTTT
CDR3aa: CASSERSRGATDTQYF